These T cell receptor beta chains were read from a single sample in a study of cytomegalovirus exposure and HLA in healthy donors. The protocol was immunoSEQ multiplex PCR, while the TCRdb copy is restricted to in-frame clones and leaves out a portion. Among 150,000 to 200,000 clones, 70% to 90% were seen once, and the ten largest hold approximately 2.1%. The sample taken for sequencing was PBMCs. These receptors originate from a woman aged 18-35 years in good health and CMV-seronegative. CDR3s include the opening cysteine and the closing phenylalanine or tryptophan. The D gene is left open where the match is weak. Expanded clones get a size class; other rows say once, few or many, or leave the size out.

abundance | d_gene | j_gene | v_gene | CDR3nt | CDR3aa
once | - | TRBJ2-7 | TRBV27 | TGTGCCAGCAGCCGCCTAGGCAATGGGTACGAGCAGTACTTC | CASSRLGNGYEQYF
- | TRBD1 | TRBJ1-5 | TRBV28 | TGTGCCAGCAGTTACGTTCCAGGGACAGGGAGAGTCGTTGGGCAGCCCCAGCATTTT | CASSYVPGTGRVVGQPQHF
- | - | TRBJ1-2 | TRBV6-5 | TGTGCCAGCAGCCACTCCGGTTCGGATGGCTACACCTTC | CASSHSGSDGYTF
- | - | TRBJ1-1 | TRBV5-5 | TGTGCCAGCAGCTTGGGACAGATGAACACTGAAGCTTTCTTT | CASSLGQMNTEAFF
- | - | TRBJ2-7 | TRBV7-9 | TGTGCCAGCAGCCGACCTAACGAGGGTACCTACGAGCAGTACTTC | CASSRPNEGTYEQYF
- | - | TRBJ2-5 | TRBV29-1 | TGCAGCGTTGTAGAAGAGTACCAAGAGACCCAGTACTTC | CSVVEEYQETQYF
- | TRBD2 | TRBJ2-7 | TRBV5-4 | TGTGCCAGCAGCTTTGGGTCTAGCGGGGGGAGATACGAGCAGTACTTC | CASSFGSSGGRYEQYF
- | TRBD1 | TRBJ2-2 | TRBV28 | TGTGCCAGCACCCTGGGGACAGGGGTCACCGGGGAGCTGTTTTTT | CASTLGTGVTGELFF
- | - | TRBJ1-1 | TRBV11-1 | TGTGCCAGCAGCTTAGACAACTACGCTGAAGCTTTCTTT | CASSLDNYAEAFF
- | TRBD2 | TRBJ2-1 | TRBV7-7 | TGTGCTAGCAGTTTTTCCCGGACTAGTGTCGGAGAGCAGTTCTTC | CASSFSRTSVGEQFF
- | TRBD2 | TRBJ2-1 | TRBV2 | TGTGCCAGTTTGGGACTAGCGGGAAGGTCCTACAATGAGCAGTTCTTC | CASLGLAGRSYNEQFF
- | - | TRBJ1-6 | TRBV27 | TGTGCCAGCAGGTTCAAAGACAGGATGAATAATTCACCCCTCCACTTT | CASRFKDRMNNSPLHF
- | - | TRBJ2-2 | TRBV18 | TGTGCCAGCTCACCCAAACCACCGGCCGGGTGGATAGAGCTGAACACCGGGGAGCTGTTTTTT | CASSPKPPAGWIELNTGELFF
- | TRBD1 | TRBJ2-7 | TRBV2 | TGTGCCAGCAGTGAACAGGGGGCCGAGTACGAGCAGTACTTC | CASSEQGAEYEQYF
- | - | TRBJ2-1 | TRBV2 | TGTGCCAGCAGCCAGGAGGCGGAACAGGAGCAGTTCTTC | CASSQEAEQEQFF